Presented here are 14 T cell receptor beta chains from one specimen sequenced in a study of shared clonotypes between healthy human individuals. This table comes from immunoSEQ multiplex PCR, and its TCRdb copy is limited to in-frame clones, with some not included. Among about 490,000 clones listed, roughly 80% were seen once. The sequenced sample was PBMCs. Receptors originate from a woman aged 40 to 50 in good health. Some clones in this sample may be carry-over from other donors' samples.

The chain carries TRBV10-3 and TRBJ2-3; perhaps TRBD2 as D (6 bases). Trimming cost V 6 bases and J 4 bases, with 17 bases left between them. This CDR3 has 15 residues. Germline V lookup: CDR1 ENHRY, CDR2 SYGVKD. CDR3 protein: CAIREGPSPADTQYF. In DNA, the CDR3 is TGTGCCATCAGGGAGGGACCATCCCCCGCAGATACGCAGTATTTT.

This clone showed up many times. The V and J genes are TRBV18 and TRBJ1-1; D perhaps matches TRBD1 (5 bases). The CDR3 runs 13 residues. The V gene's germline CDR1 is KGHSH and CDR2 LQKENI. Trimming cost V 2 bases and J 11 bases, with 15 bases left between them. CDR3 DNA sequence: TGTGCCAGCTCACCAAGGGGCGGGGTTTCGGCTTTCTTT. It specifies CASSPRGGVSAFF.

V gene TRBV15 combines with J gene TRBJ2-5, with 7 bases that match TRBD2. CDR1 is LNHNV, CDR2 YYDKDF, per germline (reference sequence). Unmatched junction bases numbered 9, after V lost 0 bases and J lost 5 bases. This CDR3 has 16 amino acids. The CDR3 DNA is TGTGCCACCAGCAGAGATTTGGGAGGGAAGGGGGAGACCCAGTACTTC. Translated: CATSRDLGGKGETQYF. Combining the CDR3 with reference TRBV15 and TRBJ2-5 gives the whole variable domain DAMVIQNPRYQVTQFGKPVTLSCSQTLNHNVMYWYQQKSSQAPKLLFHYYDKDFNNEADTPDNFQSRRPNTSFCFLDIRSPGLGDTAMYLCATSRDLGGKGETQYFGPGTRLLVL.

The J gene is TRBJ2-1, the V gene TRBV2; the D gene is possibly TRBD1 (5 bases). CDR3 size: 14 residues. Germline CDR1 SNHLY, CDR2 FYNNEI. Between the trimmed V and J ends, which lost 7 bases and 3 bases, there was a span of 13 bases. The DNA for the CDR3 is TGTGCCAGCACCCAGGGCACAGGCTACAATGAGCAGTTCTTC. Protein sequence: CASTQGTGYNEQFF.

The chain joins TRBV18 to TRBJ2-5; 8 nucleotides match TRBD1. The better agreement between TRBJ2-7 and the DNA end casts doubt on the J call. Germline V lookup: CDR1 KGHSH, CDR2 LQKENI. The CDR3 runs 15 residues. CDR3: CASTNPETGVDEQYF. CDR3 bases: TGTGCCAGCACTAACCCGGAGACAGGGGTAGACGAGCAGTACTTC.

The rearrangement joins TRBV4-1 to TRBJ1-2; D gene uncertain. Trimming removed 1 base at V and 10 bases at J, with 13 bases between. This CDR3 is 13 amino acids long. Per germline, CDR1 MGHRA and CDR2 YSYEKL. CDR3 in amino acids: CASSQGVGLVYTF. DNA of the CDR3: TGCGCCAGCAGCCAAGGGGTTGGGTTGGTCTACACCTTC.

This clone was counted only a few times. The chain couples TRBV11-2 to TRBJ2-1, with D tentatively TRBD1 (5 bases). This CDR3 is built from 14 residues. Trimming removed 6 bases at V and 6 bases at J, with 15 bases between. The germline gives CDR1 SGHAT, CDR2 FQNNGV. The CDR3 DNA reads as TGTGCCAGCAGACCGTTACAGGTCGGCAATGAGCAGTTCTTC. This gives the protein CASRPLQVGNEQFF.

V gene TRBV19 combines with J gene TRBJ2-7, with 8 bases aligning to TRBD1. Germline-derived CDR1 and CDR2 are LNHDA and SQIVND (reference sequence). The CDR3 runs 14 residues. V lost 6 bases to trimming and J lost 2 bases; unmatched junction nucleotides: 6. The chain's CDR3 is CASSHRGAAYEQYF. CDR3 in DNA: TGTGCCAGTAGCCACAGGGGGGCGGCCTACGAGCAGTACTTC.

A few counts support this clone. This chain's CDR3 is CASSLEQAAGTQYF. CDR3 nucleotide sequence: TGTGCCAGCAGCTTAGAGCAGGCTGCGGGGACCCAGTACTTC. The V gene is TRBV7-2, the J gene TRBJ2-5; D is possibly TRBD2 (5 bases). This CDR3 has 14 residues. The germline CDR1 and CDR2 sequences are SGHTA and FQGNSA. V lost 1 base, J lost 7 bases, and 13 bases lay in between.

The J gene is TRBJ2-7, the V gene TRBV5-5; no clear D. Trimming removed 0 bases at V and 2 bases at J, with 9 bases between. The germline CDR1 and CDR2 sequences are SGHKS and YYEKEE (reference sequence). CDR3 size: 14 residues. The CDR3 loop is CASSLGAATYEQYF. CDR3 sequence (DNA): TGTGCCAGCAGCTTGGGCGCAGCGACCTACGAGCAGTACTTC.

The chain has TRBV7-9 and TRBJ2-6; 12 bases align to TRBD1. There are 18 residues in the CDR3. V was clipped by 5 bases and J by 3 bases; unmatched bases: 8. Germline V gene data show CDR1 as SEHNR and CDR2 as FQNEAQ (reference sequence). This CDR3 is CASSPPGQGALGANVLTF. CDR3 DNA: TGTGCCAGCAGCCCCCCGGGACAGGGGGCGCTTGGGGCCAACGTCCTGACTTTC.

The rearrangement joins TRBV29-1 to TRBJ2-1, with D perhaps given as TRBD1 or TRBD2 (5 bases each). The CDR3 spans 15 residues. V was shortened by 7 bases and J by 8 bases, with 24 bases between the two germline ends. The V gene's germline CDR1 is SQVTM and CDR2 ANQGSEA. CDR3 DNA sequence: TGCAGCGCCCGACTTACCGGGACGGTACAAGATGAGCAGTTCTTC. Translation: CSARLTGTVQDEQFF.

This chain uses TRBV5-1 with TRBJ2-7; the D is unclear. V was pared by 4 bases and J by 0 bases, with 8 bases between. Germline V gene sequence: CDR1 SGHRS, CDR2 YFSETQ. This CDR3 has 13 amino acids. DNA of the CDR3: TGCGCCAGCAGCCCCCTAAGCTCCTACGAGCAGTACTTC. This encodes CASSPLSSYEQYF.

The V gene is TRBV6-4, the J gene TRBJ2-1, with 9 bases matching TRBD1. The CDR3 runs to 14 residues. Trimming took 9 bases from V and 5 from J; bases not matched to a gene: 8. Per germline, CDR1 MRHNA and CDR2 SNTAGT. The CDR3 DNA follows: TGTGCCAGTGTAGGACAGGGGTCCCACAATGAGCAGTTCTTC. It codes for CASVGQGSHNEQFF.